These 17 T cell receptor beta chains were all obtained from the same sample, sequenced in a study of regulatory T cells in long-lasting Graves disease. To make TCR beta libraries, researchers used iRepertoire HTBI primers and Arm-PCR of CDR3 regions. In TCRdb, the multiplex PCR reads were re-called with MiXCR into one record per CDR3 protein. The sample consists of approximately 390,000 distinct CDR3 sequences, 15% to 20% of them appearing once. The time point was: newly diagnosed GD, antithyroid drugs for less than 3 months. PBMCs provided the RNA from which the TCR library was made. These sequences were also reported in another study, on T cells in Graves' hyperthyroidism and ophthalmopathy.

The sample consisted of peripheral blood mononuclear cells (PBMCs), taken at new diagnosis, from a patient treated with antithyroid drugs. Every receptor here comes from a woman in her late teens or twenties with Graves disease.

In this sample, this clonotype turned up many times. This sequence joins TRBV15 and TRBJ1-2, with unresolved D. Germline values: CDR1 LNHNV, CDR2 YYDKDF (reference sequence). The V end was cut by 0 bases, the J end by 2 bases, with 13 bases between. CDR3 length: 16 residues. CDR3 amino acids: CATSRDQKGGNYGYTF. For the CDR3, the DNA is TGTGCCACCAGCAGAGATCAAAAGGGAGGGAACTATGGCTACACCTTC. The whole variable domain, remainder taken from reference TRBV15 and TRBJ1-2, is DAMVIQNPRYQVTQFGKPVTLSCSQTLNHNVMYWYQQKSSQAPKLLFHYYDKDFNNEADTPDNFQSRRPNTSFCFLDIRSPGLGDTAMYLCATSRDQKGGNYGYTFGSGTRLTVV.

The chain employs TRBV30 and TRBJ1-4, with D maybe TRBD1 (5 bases). The length of the CDR3 is 14 residues. From germline, CDR1 is GTSNPN and CDR2 SVGIG (reference sequence). V was pared by 2 bases and J by 8 bases, with 15 bases between. The DNA of the CDR3 is TGTGCCTGGAGTTCCACAGGAATGGGAGAAAAACTGTTTTTT. Its translation is CAWSSTGMGEKLFF.

This clonotype was counted only a few times. The chain joins TRBV12-3 or TRBV12-4 to TRBJ2-5; 9 bases are a match to TRBD1. V shed 6 bases and J 2 bases; nucleotides not matched to a gene: 7. The CDR3 is 15 residues long. The CDR3 nucleotides are TGTGCCAGCAGACGGGACAGGGTGGGACAAGAGACCCAGTACTTC. Translating it yields CASRRDRVGQETQYF.

The chain recombines TRBV29-1 with TRBJ1-4; D is possibly TRBD1 (5 bases). V lost 0 bases, J lost 8 bases, and 16 bases lay in between. From germline, CDR1 is SQVTM and CDR2 ANQGSEA. This CDR3 has 15 amino acids. DNA for the CDR3: TGCAGCGTTGAAGATTACCCGGGGGAAGGGGAAAAACTGTTTTTT. Its protein product is CSVEDYPGEGEKLFF.

This clonotype was counted a few times. The gene calls are TRBV25-1 and TRBJ2-1; unclear D gene. V lost 3 bases and J lost 10, with 16 bases in between. Germline V gives CDR1 MGHDK, CDR2 SYGVNS. The CDR3 consists of 14 residues. The CDR3 reads CASSERGRSREQFF. The DNA of the CDR3 is TGTGCCAGCAGTGAGCGTGGGCGGTCGCGGGAGCAGTTCTTC.

There are many counts of this clonotype. The rearrangement joins TRBV10-3 to TRBJ2-7; the match to TRBD2 covers 8 bases. The CDR3 sequence is 16 residues long. V shed 6 bases, J shed 0 bases, and the junction held 10 bases outside the gene matches. Germline V gene sequence: CDR1 ENHRY, CDR2 SYGVKD. The CDR3 protein is CAISPKTSVFSYEQYF. CDR3 DNA sequence: TGTGCCATCAGCCCTAAGACTAGCGTCTTCTCCTACGAGCAGTACTTC.

This clonotype appeared many times. CDR3 residues: CASSYSASTGGDTQYF. Written as DNA, the CDR3 is TGTGCCAGCAGTTACTCTGCCTCGACAGGGGGAGATACGCAGTATTTT. V and J are TRBV6-5 and TRBJ2-3, with 9 bases fitting TRBD1. J lost 5 bases, V lost 0 bases, and 6 bases had no gene match. The CDR3 loop spans 16 amino acids. Germline-derived CDR1 and CDR2 are MNHEY and SVGAGI.

The sample holds a few counts of this clonotype. The rearrangement joins TRBV5-5 to TRBJ2-7; D call uncertain. The CDR3 is 13 amino acids. Trimming shortened V by 0 bases and J by 2 bases, and 6 bases separated the two germline ends. Germline V gene data show CDR1 as SGHKS and CDR2 as YYEKEE (reference sequence). CDR3 nucleotides: TGTGCCAGCAGCTTGGCCACGGCCTACGAGCAGTACTTC. Protein sequence: CASSLATAYEQYF.

This clonotype occurred a few times. The J gene is TRBJ1-2, the V gene TRBV25-1, with 9 bases matching TRBD1. CDR3 length equals 15 residues. With V trimmed by 5 bases and J by 8 bases, 12 bases remained unmatched. Germline V lookup: CDR1 MGHDK, CDR2 SYGVNS. CDR3 nucleotides: TGTGCCAGCAGTACTCCCACAGGGGGCTGGGGAGGCTACACCTTC. Its translation is CASSTPTGGWGGYTF.

With respect to this clonotype: A much larger clonotype is one base distant, so this may be a read error. The chain employs TRBV7-3 and TRBJ2-5; D gene ambiguous. The germline V gene has CDR1 SGHTA and CDR2 FQGTGA. The CDR3 runs 18 residues. V was cut by 4 bases and J by 0 bases, with 21 bases left in between. The CDR3 region has the DNA TGTGCCAGCAGCTCGCCGATAGGGCCGCCGTTGAACCAAGAGACCCAGTACTTC. This encodes CASSSPIGPPLNQETQYF.

This clonotype was recorded many times. The chain recombines TRBV18 with TRBJ2-7; D possibly corresponds to TRBD1 (6 bases). V was cut by 6 bases and J by 7 bases, with 16 bases left in between. The CDR3 is 13 amino acids. The germline CDR1 and CDR2 sequences are KGHSH and LQKENI. Here the CDR3 reads CASSPRNREEQYF. CDR3 DNA: TGTGCCAGCTCGCCAAGGAACAGGGAAGAGCAGTACTTC.

The genes are TRBV18 and TRBJ1-1; 9 bases line up with TRBD1. Germline CDR1 and CDR2: KGHSH and LQKENI. V gave up 0 bases and J gave up 5 bases; unmatched junction bases: 7. The CDR3 has 16 amino acids. The CDR3 DNA is TGTGCCAGCTCACCACCGGGACAGGGCATCTCTACTGAAGCTTTCTTT. Its translation: CASSPPGQGISTEAFF.

The V call is TRBV9, the J call TRBJ2-5, with 7 bases lining up with TRBD1. The germline V gene encodes CDR1 SGDLS and CDR2 YYNGEE. With V trimmed by 0 bases and J by 10 bases, 3 bases remained unmatched. CDR3 length equals 12 residues. The DNA of the CDR3 is TGTGCCAGCAGCGTAGGACAGGGTGACCAGTACTTC. This gives the protein CASSVGQGDQYF.

The gene calls are TRBV6-2 or TRBV6-3 and TRBJ2-3; D may be TRBD2 (5 bases). The CDR3 contains 15 residues. Trimming shortened V by 0 bases and J by 0 bases, and 7 bases separated the two germline ends. Looked up from germline, CDR1 is MNHEY and CDR2 is SVGEGT. Here the CDR3 DNA reads TGTGCCAGCAGTTACTCGACTACTAGCACAGATACGCAGTATTTT. Protein product: CASSYSTTSTDTQYF.

Turning to this clonotype: Just one base apart from a much larger clone, this may be a read error. The V and J genes are TRBV28 and TRBJ1-2; possibly TRBD1 for D (5 bases). The CDR3 consists of 15 residues. The germline V and J ends were trimmed by 6 bases and 4 bases, with 18 bases remaining between them. Germline CDR1 MDHEN, CDR2 SYDVKM. CDR3 sequence: CASRQDGALLYGYTF. In DNA, the CDR3 is TGTGCCAGCAGGCAAGACGGGGCCTTGCTCTATGGCTACACCTTC.

This clonotype was observed at least ten times. V gene TRBV20-1 combines with J gene TRBJ2-7; 7 positions agree with TRBD1. The CDR3 has 13 amino acids. The trim removed 6 bases at V and 3 bases at J, leaving 8 bases unmatched. Germline V lookup: CDR1 DFQATT, CDR2 SNEGSKA (reference sequence). The CDR3 DNA sequence: TGCAGTGCCATCCCCAGGGGGAGCTACGAGCAGTACTTC. It codes for CSAIPRGSYEQYF.

This clonotype was recorded many times. The chain is built from TRBV7-3 and TRBJ2-1, with 14 bases lining up with TRBD2. Germline V gene lookup returns CDR1 SGHTA and CDR2 FQGTGA. The CDR3 runs 14 residues. Germline trimming cut 5 bases from V and 7 bases from J; bases unmatched to any gene: 1. The DNA for the CDR3 is TGTGCCAGCAGCCGGACTAGCGGGAGGAATGAGCAGTTCTTC. Translation: CASSRTSGRNEQFF.